This T cell receptor beta chain emerged from a study of T-cell reconstitution after alpha-beta-depleted transplantation in children. Unique molecular identifiers tagged the TCRbeta library. TCRdb reprocessed the PCR reads with MiXCR, giving one entry per CDR3 protein. The sample includes over 150,000 distinct CDR3 sequences, roughly 15% seen only once; the top ten take about 13%. The CDR3 is 14 amino acids. Germline lookup yields CDR1 LGHDT and CDR2 YNNKEL (reference sequence). V was clipped by 4 bases and J by 6 bases; unmatched bases: 3. This clonotype was recorded many times. This clonotype was sampled from a human donor who donated a stem cell graft to a child with acute lymphoblastic leukemia. The sample consisted of PBMCs from the stem cell graft donor, taken from the stem cell graft. V usage is TRBV3-1 and J usage is TRBJ2-7; the match to TRBD2 covers 13 bases. This chain's CDR3 is CASSLGLAGSEQYF. As DNA, the CDR3 is TGTGCCAGCAGCCTGGGACTAGCGGGATCCGAGCAGTACTTC.